A selection of T cell receptor beta chains follows, all from one sample in a study of CD8 T cells in Susac syndrome. TCRdb fed the immunoSEQ multiplex PCR reads into MiXCR, producing one record per CDR3 protein. This sample has approximately 190,000 distinct CDR3 sequences, with roughly 92% found just once. Sequencing was performed on CD4+ T cells from PBMCs. The source is a human donor in good health. The CDR3 runs from the conserved cysteine through the conserved F or W. D genes are given only for firm matches. Size is omitted from some rows. Given values are once, few, many or a class for expanded clones.

V	J	size	D	CDR3	DNA
TRBV5-6	TRBJ2-3	.	.	CASSLVPAGMTDTQYF	TGTGCCAGCAGTTTGGTTCCCGCAGGTATGACAGATACGCAGTATTTT
TRBV6-5	TRBJ2-5	once	TRBD1	CASSRDRGTQETQYF	TGTGCCAGCAGTAGGGACAGGGGGACCCAAGAGACCCAGTACTTC
TRBV4-2	TRBJ2-2	.	TRBD2	CASSPRLAGGLNTGELFF	TGTGCCAGCAGCCCCAGACTAGCGGGGGGTCTAAACACCGGGGAGCTGTTTTTT
TRBV7-2	TRBJ1-6	.	TRBD1	CASSSGQGRDSPLHF	TGTGCCAGCAGCTCAGGACAGGGGAGGGATTCACCCCTCCACTTT
TRBV12-3/TRBV12-4	TRBJ1-1	.	.	CASSLRPSEAFF	TGTGCCAGCAGTTTGAGACCTTCTGAAGCTTTCTTT
TRBV2	TRBJ1-3	.	.	CASSASARSGNTIYF	TGTGCCAGCAGCGCCTCGGCCCGCTCTGGAAACACCATATATTTT
TRBV13	TRBJ2-4	.	.	CASSLREGLAKNIQYF	TGTGCCAGCAGCCTAAGAGAAGGATTAGCCAAAAACATTCAGTACTTC
TRBV19	TRBJ2-7	.	.	CASSIGGSYEQYF	TGTGCCAGTAGTATCGGGGGTTCCTACGAGCAGTACTTC
TRBV7-6	TRBJ1-1	.	.	CASSLALGNTEAFF	TGTGCCAGCAGCTTAGCGCTGGGGAACACTGAAGCTTTCTTT
TRBV9	TRBJ2-7	.	.	CASSHDGLSSYEQYF	TGTGCCAGCAGCCACGACGGGCTAAGCTCCTACGAGCAGTACTTC
TRBV15	TRBJ2-5	.	.	CATSSEGETQYF	TGTGCCACCAGCTCTGAGGGAGAGACCCAGTACTTC
TRBV7-9	TRBJ2-1	.	TRBD2	CASSQLAGGETEQFF	TGTGCCAGCAGCCAGCTAGCGGGGGGTGAGACTGAGCAGTTCTTC
TRBV2	TRBJ1-2	once	.	CASSEAATNYGYTF	TGTGCCAGCAGTGAAGCAGCAACTAACTATGGCTACACCTTC
TRBV12-3/TRBV12-4	TRBJ2-1	.	TRBD1	CASSFFRGNEQFF	TGTGCCAGCAGTTTTTTCAGGGGGAATGAGCAGTTCTTC
TRBV5-1	TRBJ2-1	.	TRBD1	CASSALGQINEQFF	TGCGCCAGCAGCGCCCTGGGACAGATAAATGAGCAGTTCTTC
TRBV7-9	TRBJ2-5	.	TRBD1	CASSLSTGQGAGETQYF	TGTGCCAGCAGCTTATCGACCGGACAGGGGGCAGGAGAGACCCAGTACTTC
TRBV6-2/TRBV6-3	TRBJ1-6	.	.	CASTKQRVTPLHF	TGTGCCAGCACCAAGCAGAGGGTTACACCCCTCCACTTT
TRBV7-2	TRBJ2-3	.	.	CASSPGRVYTDTQYF	TGTGCCAGCAGCCCGGGCAGGGTATACACAGATACGCAGTATTTT
TRBV3-1	TRBJ1-1	.	.	CASSQVIGQNTEAFF	TGTGCCAGCAGCCAAGTGATTGGGCAGAACACTGAAGCTTTCTTT
TRBV4-2	TRBJ2-1	.	TRBD2	CASSQAWRQRGRQGEQFF	TGTGCCAGCAGCCAAGCTTGGAGGCAGCGGGGGCGCCAGGGTGAGCAGTTCTTC
TRBV20-1	TRBJ2-6	.	TRBD2	CSARGAGGPISGANVLTF	TGCAGTGCTAGAGGGGCGGGGGGCCCGATCTCTGGGGCCAACGTCCTGACTTTC
TRBV5-1	TRBJ2-3	.	TRBD1	CASSLRGQGAVDTQYF	TGCGCCAGCAGCCTGAGGGGACAGGGGGCTGTAGATACGCAGTATTTT
TRBV3-1	TRBJ2-1	.	.	CASSQGAGATYNEQFF	TGTGCCAGCAGCCAAGGGGCGGGGGCGACTTACAATGAGCAGTTCTTC
TRBV4-3	TRBJ1-2	.	.	CASSQDPEHYGYTF	TGCGCCAGCAGCCAAGATCCGGAGCACTATGGCTACACCTTC
TRBV28	TRBJ1-5	.	.	CASRPRTNRQPQHF	TGTGCCAGCAGACCACGGACAAATCGTCAGCCCCAGCATTTT
TRBV15	TRBJ2-3	.	TRBD2	CATSSGFRGGSDTQYF	TGTGCCACCAGCAGTGGTTTCCGGGGGGGAAGTGATACGCAGTATTTT
TRBV15	TRBJ2-5	.	TRBD1	CATSSQPGQGQETQYF	TGTGCCACCAGCAGCCAGCCGGGACAGGGACAAGAGACCCAGTACTTC
TRBV2	TRBJ1-4	.	.	CASSAYRAEGEKLFF	TGTGCCAGCAGTGCCTACAGGGCGGAAGGTGAAAAACTGTTTTTT
TRBV28	TRBJ2-1	once	.	CASRAYNEQFF	TGTGCCAGCAGAGCCTACAATGAGCAGTTCTTC
TRBV29-1	TRBJ2-5	.	.	CSAEGGGRGETQYF	TGCAGCGCCGAAGGGGGGGGCCGAGGAGAGACCCAGTACTTC
TRBV3-1	TRBJ1-2	.	.	CASSRRGGNYGYTF	TGTGCCAGCAGCCGCCGGGGAGGTAACTATGGCTACACCTTC
TRBV3-1	TRBJ1-4	.	.	CASSRRGGGATNEKLFF	TGTGCCAGCAGCCGCCGCGGCGGGGGGGCAACTAATGAAAAACTGTTTTTT
TRBV7-2	TRBJ1-5	.	.	CASSQWDSNQPQHF	TGTGCCAGCAGCCAATGGGACAGCAATCAGCCCCAGCATTTT
TRBV28	TRBJ2-7	.	TRBD1	CASSLRDRVKGRGEQYF	TGTGCCAGCAGTTTAAGGGACAGGGTAAAAGGGCGAGGCGAGCAGTACTTC
TRBV4-1	TRBJ1-5	.	.	CASSQSPDGALQPQHF	TGCGCCAGCAGCCAGTCACCCGATGGGGCATTGCAGCCCCAGCATTTT
TRBV6-1	TRBJ1-4	.	TRBD1	CASSPRQGATNEKLFF	TGTGCCAGCAGTCCCCGACAGGGCGCAACTAATGAAAAACTGTTTTTT
TRBV27	TRBJ2-3	.	.	CASNPGKFTDTQYF	TGTGCCAGCAACCCGGGGAAGTTCACAGATACGCAGTATTTT
TRBV7-2	TRBJ1-6	.	TRBD1	CASSKRGHSYNSPLHF	TGTGCCAGCAGCAAAAGGGGGCATAGCTATAATTCACCCCTCCACTTT
TRBV27	TRBJ1-5	.	TRBD1	CASSLETGDQPQHF	TGTGCCAGCAGTTTGGAGACAGGGGATCAGCCCCAGCATTTT